This T cell receptor (beta chain) was sequenced during a study of blood T cell repertoires in COVID-19. Study details: The study drew acute and convalescent COVID-19 samples from the United States, Italy and Spain. The cDNA or gDNA used as material had been derived from T cells, B-cell-depleted T cells, or PBMCs.

In the original processing: Estimation of nucleated cell counts was performed using reference gene primer amplification. Using immunoSEQ multiplex PCR, the repertoire was profiled, and TCRdb retains in-frame clones only, with some absent. Clone size and the V and J calls come from that table; the DNA yielded D and trimming. In the table there are tens of thousands of clones, approximately 90% of which are singletons. V was shortened by 6 bases and J by 7 bases, with 10 bases between the two germline ends. The germline CDR1 and CDR2 sequences are LNHDA and SQIVND (reference sequence). The CDR3 consists of 13 residues.

The chain has TRBV19 and TRBJ1-6; D is possibly TRBD1 (5 bases). The sequence was obtained from a human donor in a cohort sampled during active COVID-19. Sequencing was carried out using peripheral blood. Here the CDR3 reads CASRATGNSPLHF. The CDR3 nucleotides are TGTGCCAGTAGGGCCACAGGAAATTCACCCCTCCACTTT.